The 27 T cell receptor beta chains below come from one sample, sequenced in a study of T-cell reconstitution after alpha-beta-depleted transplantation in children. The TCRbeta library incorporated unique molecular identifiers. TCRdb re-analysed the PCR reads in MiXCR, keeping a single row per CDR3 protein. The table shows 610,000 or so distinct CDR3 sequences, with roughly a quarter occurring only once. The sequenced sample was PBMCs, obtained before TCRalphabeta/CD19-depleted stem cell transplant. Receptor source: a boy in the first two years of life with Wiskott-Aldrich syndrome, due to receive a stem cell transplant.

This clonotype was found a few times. The DNA for the CDR3 is TGTGCCAGCAGTCCTCGGGGGGATCTCAGCACTGAAGCTTTCTTT. Translated, it gives CASSPRGDLSTEAFF. This sequence joins TRBV6-1 and TRBJ1-1; tentative D call: TRBD1 (5 bases). CDR1 and CDR2 (germline): MNHNS, SASEGT. Between the trimmed V and J ends, which lost 5 bases and 4 bases, there was a span of 17 bases. The CDR3 covers 15 residues.

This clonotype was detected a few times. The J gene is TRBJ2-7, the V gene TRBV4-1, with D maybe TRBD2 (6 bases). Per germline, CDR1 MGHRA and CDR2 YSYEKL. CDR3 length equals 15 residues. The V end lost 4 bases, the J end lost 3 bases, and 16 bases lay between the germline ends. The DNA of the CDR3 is TGCGCCAGCAGCCTTACTAGCTTGAGTTTCTACGAGCAGTACTTC. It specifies CASSLTSLSFYEQYF.

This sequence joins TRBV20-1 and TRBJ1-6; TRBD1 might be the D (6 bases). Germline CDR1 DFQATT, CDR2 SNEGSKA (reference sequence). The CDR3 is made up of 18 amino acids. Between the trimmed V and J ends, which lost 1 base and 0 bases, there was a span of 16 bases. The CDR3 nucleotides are TGCAGTGCTAGAGGGGTGGGGGCCCAGCTCTCCTATAATTCACCCCTCCACTTT. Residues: CSARGVGAQLSYNSPLHF.

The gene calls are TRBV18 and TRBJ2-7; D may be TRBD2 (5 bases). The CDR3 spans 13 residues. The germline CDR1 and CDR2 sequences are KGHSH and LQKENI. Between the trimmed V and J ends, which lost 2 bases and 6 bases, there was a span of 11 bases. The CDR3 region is CASSPSNSGEQYF. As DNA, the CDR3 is TGTGCCAGCTCACCATCAAACAGCGGCGAGCAGTACTTC.

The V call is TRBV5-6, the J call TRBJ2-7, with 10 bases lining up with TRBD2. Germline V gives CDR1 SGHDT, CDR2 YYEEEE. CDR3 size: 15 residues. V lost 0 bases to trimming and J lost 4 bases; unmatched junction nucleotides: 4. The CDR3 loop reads CASSLGLAGEYEQYF. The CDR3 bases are TGTGCCAGCAGCTTGGGGCTAGCGGGAGAATACGAGCAGTACTTC.

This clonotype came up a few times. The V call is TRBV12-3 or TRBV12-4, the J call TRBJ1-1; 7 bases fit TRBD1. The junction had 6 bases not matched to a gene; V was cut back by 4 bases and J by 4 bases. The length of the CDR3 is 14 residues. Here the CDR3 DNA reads TGTGCCAGCAGTTCCAACAGGGGCGGCACTGAAGCTTTCTTT. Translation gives CASSSNRGGTEAFF.

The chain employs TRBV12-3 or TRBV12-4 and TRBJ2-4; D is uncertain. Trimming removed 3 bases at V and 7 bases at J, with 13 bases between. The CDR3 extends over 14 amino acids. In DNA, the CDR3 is TGTGCCAGCAGTTTTGACGTAGGAAGCAACATTCAGTACTTC. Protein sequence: CASSFDVGSNIQYF.

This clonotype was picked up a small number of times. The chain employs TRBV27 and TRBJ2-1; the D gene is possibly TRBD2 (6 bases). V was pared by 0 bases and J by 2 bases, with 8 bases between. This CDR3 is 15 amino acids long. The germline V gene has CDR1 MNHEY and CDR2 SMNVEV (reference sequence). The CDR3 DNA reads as TGTGCCAGCAGTTTATCGGCGGGGCCCTACAATGAGCAGTTCTTC. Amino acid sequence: CASSLSAGPYNEQFF.

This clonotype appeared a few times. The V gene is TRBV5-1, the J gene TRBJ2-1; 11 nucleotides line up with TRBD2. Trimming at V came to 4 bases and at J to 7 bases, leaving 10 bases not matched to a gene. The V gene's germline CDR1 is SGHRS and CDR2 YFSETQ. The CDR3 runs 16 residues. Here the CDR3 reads CASSPRLAGLLNEQFF. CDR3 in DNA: TGCGCCAGCAGCCCCAGACTAGCGGGACTATTGAATGAGCAGTTCTTC.

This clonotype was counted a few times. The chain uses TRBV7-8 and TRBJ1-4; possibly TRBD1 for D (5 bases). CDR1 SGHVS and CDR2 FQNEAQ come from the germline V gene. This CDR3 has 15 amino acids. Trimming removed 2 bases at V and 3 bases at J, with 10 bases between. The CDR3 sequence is CASSLTGTSNEKLFF. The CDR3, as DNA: TGTGCCAGCAGCTTAACCGGGACCTCTAATGAAAAACTGTTTTTT.

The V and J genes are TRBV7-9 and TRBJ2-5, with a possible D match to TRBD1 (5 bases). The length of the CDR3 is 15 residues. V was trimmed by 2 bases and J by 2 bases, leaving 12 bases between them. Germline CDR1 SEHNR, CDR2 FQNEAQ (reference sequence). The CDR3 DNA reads TGTGCCAGCAGCTTAATCCAGGGAAGGCAAGAGACCCAGTACTTC. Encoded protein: CASSLIQGRQETQYF.

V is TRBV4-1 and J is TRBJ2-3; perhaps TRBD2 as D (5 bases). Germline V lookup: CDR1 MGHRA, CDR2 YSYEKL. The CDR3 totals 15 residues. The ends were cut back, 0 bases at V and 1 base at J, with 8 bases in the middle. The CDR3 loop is CASSQERGRTDTQYF. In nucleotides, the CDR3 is TGCGCCAGCAGCCAAGAGAGAGGGCGCACAGATACGCAGTATTTT.

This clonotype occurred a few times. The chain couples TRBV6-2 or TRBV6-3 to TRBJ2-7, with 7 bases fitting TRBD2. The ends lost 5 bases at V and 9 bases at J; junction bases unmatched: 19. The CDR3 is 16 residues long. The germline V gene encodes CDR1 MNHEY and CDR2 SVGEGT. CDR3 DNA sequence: TGTGCCAGCAGTCAATGGGCGGGAGCCCACGGTGCTGTGCAGTACTTC. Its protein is CASSQWAGAHGAVQYF.

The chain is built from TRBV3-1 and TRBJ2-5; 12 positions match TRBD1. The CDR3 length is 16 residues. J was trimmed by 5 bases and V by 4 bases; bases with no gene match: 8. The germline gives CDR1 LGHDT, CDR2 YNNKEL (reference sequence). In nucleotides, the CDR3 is TGTGCCAGCAGCCGGACCGGGACAGGGGGCCGGGAGACCCAGTACTTC. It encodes CASSRTGTGGRETQYF.

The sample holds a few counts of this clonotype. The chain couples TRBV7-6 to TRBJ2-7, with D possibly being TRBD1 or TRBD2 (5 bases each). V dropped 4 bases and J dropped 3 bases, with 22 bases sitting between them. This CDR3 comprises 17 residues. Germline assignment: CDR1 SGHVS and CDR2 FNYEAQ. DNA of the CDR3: TGTGCCAGCAGCTCCCCCTATGTGGGGACGAAGAACTACGAGCAGTACTTC. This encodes CASSSPYVGTKNYEQYF.

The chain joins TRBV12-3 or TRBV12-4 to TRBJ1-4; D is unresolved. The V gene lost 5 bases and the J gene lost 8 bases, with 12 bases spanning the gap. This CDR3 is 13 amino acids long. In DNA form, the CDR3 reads TGTGCCAGCAGTGTCGGGCCTCAAGAAAAACTGTTTTTT. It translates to CASSVGPQEKLFF.

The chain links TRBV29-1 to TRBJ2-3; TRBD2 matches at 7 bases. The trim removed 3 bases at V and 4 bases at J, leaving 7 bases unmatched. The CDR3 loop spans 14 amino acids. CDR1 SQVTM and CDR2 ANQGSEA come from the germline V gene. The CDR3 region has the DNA TGCAGCGTTGATGGGACTATCGCCCCAGATACGCAGTATTTT. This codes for CSVDGTIAPDTQYF.

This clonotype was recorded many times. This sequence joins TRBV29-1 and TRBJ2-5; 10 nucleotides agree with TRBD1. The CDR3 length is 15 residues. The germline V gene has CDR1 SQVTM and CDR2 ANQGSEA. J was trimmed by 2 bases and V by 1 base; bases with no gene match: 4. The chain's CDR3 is CSVEGRTGGQETQYF. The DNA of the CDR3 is TGCAGCGTTGAAGGGCGGACAGGGGGACAAGAGACCCAGTACTTC.

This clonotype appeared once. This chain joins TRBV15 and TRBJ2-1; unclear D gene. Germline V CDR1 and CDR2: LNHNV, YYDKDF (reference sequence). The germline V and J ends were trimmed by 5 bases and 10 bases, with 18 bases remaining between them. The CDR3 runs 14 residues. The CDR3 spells CATSPPNLLREQFF. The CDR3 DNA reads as TGTGCCACCAGCCCTCCGAACCTCCTTCGGGAGCAGTTCTTC. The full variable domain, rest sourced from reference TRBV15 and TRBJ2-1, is DAMVIQNPRYQVTQFGKPVTLSCSQTLNHNVMYWYQQKSSQAPKLLFHYYDKDFNNEADTPDNFQSRRPNTSFCFLDIRSPGLGDTAMYLCATSPPNLLREQFFGPGTRLTVL.

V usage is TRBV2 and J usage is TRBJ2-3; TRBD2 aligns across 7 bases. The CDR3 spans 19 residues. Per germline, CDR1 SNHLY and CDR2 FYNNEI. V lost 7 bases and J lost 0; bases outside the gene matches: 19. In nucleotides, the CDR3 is TGTGCCAGCAACGGCCCTCTGGGCGGGAGTGTAACGAGCACAGATACGCAGTATTTT. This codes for CASNGPLGGSVTSTDTQYF.

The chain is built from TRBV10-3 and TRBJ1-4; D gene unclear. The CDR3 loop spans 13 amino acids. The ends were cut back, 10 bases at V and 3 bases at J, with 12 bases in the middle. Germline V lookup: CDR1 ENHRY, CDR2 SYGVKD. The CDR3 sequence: CATTEGANEKLFF. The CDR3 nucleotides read TGTGCCACAACAGAGGGAGCTAATGAAAAACTGTTTTTT.

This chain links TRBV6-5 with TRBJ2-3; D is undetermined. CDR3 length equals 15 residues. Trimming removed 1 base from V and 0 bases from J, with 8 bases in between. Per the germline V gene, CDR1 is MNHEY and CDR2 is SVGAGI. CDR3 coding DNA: TGTGCCAGCAGTTACTTAACCGCTAGCACAGATACGCAGTATTTT. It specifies CASSYLTASTDTQYF.

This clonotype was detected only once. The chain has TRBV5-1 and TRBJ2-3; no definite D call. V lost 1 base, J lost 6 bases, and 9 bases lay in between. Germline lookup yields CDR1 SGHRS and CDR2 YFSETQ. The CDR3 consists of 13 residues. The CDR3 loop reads CASSLIVEDTQYF. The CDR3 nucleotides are TGCGCCAGCAGCTTGATTGTGGAGGATACGCAGTATTTT.

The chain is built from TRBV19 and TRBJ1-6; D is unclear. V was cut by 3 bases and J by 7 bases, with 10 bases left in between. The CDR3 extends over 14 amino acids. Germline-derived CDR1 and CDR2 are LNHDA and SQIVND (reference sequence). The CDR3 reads CASSIGPENSPLHF. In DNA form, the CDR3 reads TGTGCCAGTAGTATCGGACCCGAGAATTCACCCCTCCACTTT.

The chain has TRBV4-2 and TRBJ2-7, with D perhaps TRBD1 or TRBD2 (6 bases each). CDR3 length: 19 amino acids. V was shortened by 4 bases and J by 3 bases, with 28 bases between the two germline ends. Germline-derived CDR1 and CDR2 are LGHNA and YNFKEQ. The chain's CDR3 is CASSLVGAARYSGLYEQYF. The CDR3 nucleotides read TGTGCCAGCAGCCTAGTGGGGGCCGCCCGGTATAGCGGACTCTACGAGCAGTACTTC.

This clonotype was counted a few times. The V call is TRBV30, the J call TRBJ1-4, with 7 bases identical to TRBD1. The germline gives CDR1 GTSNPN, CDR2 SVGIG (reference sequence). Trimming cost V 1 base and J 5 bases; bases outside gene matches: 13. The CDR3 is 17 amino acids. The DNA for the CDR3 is TGTGCCTGGAGTGGCCTATCTCGGGACAGCACCAATGAAAAACTGTTTTTT. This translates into CAWSGLSRDSTNEKLFF.

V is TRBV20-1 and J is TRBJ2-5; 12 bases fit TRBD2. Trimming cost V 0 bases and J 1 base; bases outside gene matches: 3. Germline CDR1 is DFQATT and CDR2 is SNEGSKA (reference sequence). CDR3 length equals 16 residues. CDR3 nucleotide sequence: TGCAGTGCTAGAGAGGCTAGCGGGAGGGTCCAAGAGACCCAGTACTTC. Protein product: CSAREASGRVQETQYF.